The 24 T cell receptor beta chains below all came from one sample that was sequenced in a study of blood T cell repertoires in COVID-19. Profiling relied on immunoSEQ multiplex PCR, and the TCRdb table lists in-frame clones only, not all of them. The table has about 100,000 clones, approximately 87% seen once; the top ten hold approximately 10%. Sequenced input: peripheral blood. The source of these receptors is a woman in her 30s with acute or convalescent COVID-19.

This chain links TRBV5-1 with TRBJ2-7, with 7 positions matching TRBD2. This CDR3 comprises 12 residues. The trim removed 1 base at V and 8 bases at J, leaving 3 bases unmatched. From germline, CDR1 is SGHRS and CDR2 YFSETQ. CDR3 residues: CASSLWGGQQYF. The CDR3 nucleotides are TGCGCCAGCAGCTTGTGGGGGGGACAGCAGTACTTC. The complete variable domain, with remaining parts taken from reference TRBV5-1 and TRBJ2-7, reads KAGVTQTPRYLIKTRGQQVTLSCSPISGHRSVSWYQQTPGQGLQFLFEYFSETQRNKGNFPGRFSGRQFSNSRSEMNVSTLELGDSALYLCASSLWGGQQYFGPGTRLTVT.

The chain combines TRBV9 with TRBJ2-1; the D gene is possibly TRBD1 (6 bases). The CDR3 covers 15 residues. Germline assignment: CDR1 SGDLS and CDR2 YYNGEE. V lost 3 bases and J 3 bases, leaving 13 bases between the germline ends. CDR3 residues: CASSATGDFYNEQFF. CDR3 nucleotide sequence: TGTGCCAGCAGCGCGACAGGAGACTTCTACAATGAGCAGTTCTTC.

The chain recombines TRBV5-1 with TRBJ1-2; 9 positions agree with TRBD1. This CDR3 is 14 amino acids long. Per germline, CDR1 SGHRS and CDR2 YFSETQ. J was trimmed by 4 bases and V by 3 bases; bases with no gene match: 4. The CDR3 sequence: CASSWTGDGYGYTF. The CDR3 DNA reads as TGCGCCAGCAGCTGGACAGGGGATGGCTATGGCTACACCTTC.

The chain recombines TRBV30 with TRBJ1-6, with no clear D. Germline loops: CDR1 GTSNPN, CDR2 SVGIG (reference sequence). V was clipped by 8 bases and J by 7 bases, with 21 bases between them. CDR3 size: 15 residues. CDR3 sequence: CAGSGGSLWNSPLHF. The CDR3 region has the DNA TGTGCCGGAAGCGGCGGGTCTCTATGGAATTCACCCCTCCACTTT.

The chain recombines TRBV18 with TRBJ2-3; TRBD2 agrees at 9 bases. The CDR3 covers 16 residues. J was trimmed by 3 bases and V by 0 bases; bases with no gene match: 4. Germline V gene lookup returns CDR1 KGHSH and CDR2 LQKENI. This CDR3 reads CASSPPAAGGTDTQYF. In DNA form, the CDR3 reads TGTGCCAGCTCACCACCGGCCGCGGGGGGGACAGATACGCAGTATTTT. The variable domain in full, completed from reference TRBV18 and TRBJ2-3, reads NAGVMQNPRHLVRRRGQEARLRCSPMKGHSHVYWYRQLPEEGLKFMVYLQKENIIDESGMPKERFSAEFPKEGPSILRIQQVVRGDSAAYFCASSPPAAGGTDTQYFGPGTRLTVL.

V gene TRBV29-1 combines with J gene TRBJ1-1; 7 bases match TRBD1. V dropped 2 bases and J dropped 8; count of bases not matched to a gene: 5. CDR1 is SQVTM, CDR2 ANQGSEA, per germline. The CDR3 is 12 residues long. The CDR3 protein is CSVEYGGGEAFF. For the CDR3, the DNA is TGCAGCGTTGAATATGGAGGGGGCGAAGCTTTCTTT.

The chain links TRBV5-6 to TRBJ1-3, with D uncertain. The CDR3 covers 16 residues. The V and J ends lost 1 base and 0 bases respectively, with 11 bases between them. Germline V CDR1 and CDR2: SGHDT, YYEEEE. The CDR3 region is CASSLLEHYSGNTIYF. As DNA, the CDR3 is TGTGCCAGCAGCTTGCTTGAACACTACTCTGGAAACACCATATATTTT.

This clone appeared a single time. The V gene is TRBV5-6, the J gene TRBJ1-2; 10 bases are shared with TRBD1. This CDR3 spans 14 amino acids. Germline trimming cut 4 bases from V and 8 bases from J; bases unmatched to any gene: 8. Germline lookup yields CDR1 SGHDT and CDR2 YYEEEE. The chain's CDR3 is CASSPGTGVWGYTF. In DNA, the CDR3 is TGTGCCAGCAGCCCCGGGACAGGGGTGTGGGGCTACACCTTC.

The CDR3 nucleotides read TGTGCCAGCAGTTTTAGCCTCTCCTACGAGCAGTACTTC. This codes for CASSFSLSYEQYF. The chain uses TRBV12-3 or TRBV12-4 and TRBJ2-7; no clear D gene. This CDR3 is 13 amino acids long. The V gene lost 3 bases and the J gene lost 0 bases, with 6 bases spanning the gap.

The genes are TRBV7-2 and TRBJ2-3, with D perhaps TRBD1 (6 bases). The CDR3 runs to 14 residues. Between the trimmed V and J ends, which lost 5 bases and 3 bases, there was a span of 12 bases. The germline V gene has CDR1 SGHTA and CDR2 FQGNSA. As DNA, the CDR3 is TGTGCCAGCAGCCTAGAGGGGGTTACAGATACGCAGTATTTT. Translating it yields CASSLEGVTDTQYF.

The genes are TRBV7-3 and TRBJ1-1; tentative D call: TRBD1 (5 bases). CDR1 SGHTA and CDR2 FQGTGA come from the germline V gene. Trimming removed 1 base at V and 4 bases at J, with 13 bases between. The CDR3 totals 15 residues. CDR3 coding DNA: TGTGCCAGCAGCTTAAATCCAGGGAGGGCCACTGAAGCTTTCTTT. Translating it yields CASSLNPGRATEAFF.

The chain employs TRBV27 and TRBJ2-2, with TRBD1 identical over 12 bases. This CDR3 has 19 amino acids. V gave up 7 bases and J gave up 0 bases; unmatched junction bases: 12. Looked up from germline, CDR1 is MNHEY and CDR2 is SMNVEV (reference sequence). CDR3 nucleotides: TGTGCCAGCACCTACCGGGACAGGGGGCCTTCTGCGAACACCGGGGAGCTGTTTTTT. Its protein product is CASTYRDRGPSANTGELFF.

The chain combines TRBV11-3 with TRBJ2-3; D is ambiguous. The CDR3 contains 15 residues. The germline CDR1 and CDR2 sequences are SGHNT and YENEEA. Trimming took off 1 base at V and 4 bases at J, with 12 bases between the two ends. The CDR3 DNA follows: TGTGCCAGCAGCTTAGGTGGGCCAGGTCCAGATACGCAGTATTTT. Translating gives CASSLGGPGPDTQYF.

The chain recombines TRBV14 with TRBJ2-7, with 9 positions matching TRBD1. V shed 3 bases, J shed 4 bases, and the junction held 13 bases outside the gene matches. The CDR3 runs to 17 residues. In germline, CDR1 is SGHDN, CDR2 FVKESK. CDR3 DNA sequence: TGTGCCAGCAGCCACCGCTTCCCGTGGGACAGGGCTTACGAGCAGTACTTC. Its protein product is CASSHRFPWDRAYEQYF.

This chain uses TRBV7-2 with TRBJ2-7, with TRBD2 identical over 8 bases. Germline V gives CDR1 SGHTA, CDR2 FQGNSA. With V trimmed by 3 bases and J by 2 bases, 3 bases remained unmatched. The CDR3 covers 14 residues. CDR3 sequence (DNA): TGTGCCAGCAGCTTCGGGGGGGTGGCCTACGAGCAGTACTTC. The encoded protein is CASSFGGVAYEQYF.

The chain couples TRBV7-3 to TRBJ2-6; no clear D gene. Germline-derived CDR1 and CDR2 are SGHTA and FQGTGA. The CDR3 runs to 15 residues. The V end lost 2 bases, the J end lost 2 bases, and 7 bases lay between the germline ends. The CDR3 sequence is CASSLPQAGANVLTF. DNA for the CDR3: TGTGCCAGCAGCTTACCGCAGGCTGGGGCCAACGTCCTGACTTTC.

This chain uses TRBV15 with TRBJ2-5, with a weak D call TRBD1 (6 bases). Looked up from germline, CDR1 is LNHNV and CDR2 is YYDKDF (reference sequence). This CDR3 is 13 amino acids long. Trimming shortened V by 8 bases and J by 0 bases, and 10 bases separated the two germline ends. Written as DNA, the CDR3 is TGTGCCACCGCCAGGGGTTACCAAGAGACCCAGTACTTC. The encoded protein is CATARGYQETQYF.

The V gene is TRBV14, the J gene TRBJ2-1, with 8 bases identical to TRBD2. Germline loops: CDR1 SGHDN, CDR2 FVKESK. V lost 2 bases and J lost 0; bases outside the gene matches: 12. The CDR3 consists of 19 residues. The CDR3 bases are TGTGCCAGCAGCCAACATGCGTCCGCGGGGGGCAGCTCCTACAATGAGCAGTTCTTC. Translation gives CASSQHASAGGSSYNEQFF.

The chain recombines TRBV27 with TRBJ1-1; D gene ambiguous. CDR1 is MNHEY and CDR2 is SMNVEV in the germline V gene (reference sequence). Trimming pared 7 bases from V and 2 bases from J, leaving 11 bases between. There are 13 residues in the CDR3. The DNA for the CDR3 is TGTGCCAGCACCCTGACACCTAACACTGAAGCTTTCTTT. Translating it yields CASTLTPNTEAFF.

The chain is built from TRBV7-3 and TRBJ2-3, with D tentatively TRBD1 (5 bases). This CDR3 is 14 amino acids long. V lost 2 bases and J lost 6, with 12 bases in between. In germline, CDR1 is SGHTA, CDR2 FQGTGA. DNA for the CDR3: TGTGCCAGCAGCTTATTCAGGGCAGGGGATACGCAGTATTTT. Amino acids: CASSLFRAGDTQYF.

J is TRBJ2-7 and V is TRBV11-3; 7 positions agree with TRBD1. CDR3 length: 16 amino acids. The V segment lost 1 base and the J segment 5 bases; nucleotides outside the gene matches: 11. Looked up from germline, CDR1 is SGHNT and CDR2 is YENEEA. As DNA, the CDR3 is TGTGCCAGCAGCTTAGGGGATACAGGGGCGTTGAACGAGCAGTACTTC. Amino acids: CASSLGDTGALNEQYF.

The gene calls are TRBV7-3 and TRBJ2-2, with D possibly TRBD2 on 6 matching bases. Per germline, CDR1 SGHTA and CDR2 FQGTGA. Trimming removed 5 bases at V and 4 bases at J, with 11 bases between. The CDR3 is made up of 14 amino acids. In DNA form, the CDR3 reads TGTGCCAGCAGCGGGGGGACGACCACCGGGGAGCTGTTTTTT. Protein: CASSGGTTTGELFF. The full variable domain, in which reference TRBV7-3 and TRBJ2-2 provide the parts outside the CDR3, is GAGVSQTPSNKVTEKGKYVELRCDPISGHTALYWYRQSLGQGPEFLIYFQGTGAADDSGLPNDRFFAVRPEGSVSTLKIQRTERGDSAVYLCASSGGTTTGELFFGEGSRLTVL.

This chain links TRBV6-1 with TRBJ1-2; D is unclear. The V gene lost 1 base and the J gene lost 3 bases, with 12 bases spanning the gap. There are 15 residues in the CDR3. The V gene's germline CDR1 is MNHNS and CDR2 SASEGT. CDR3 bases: TGTGCCAGCAGTGAAGTCCCCCTACCCGACTATGGCTACACCTTC. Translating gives CASSEVPLPDYGYTF.

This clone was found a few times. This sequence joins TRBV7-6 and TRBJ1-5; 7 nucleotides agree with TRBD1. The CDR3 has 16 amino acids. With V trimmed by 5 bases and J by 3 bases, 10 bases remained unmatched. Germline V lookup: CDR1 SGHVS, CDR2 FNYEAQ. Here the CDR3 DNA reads TGTGCCAGCAGCCTCAGGGGGATATCTAACAATCAGCCCCAGCATTTT. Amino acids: CASSLRGISNNQPQHF.